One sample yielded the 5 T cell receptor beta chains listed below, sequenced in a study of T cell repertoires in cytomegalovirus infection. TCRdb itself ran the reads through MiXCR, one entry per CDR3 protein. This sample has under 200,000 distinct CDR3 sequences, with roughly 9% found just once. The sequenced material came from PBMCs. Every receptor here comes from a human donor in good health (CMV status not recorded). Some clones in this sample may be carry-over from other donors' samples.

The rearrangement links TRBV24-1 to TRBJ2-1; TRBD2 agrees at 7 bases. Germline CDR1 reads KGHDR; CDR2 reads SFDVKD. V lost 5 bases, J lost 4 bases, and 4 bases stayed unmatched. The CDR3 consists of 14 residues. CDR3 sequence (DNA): TGTGCCACCAGTGCGGCGGGAGTTTACAATGAGCAGTTCTTC. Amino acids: CATSAAGVYNEQFF.

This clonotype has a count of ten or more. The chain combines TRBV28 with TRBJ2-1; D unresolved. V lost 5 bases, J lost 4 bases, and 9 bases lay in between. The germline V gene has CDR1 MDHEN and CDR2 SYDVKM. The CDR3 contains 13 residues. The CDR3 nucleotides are TGTGCCAGCAGTCCCCTCCTGTACAATGAGCAGTTCTTC. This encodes CASSPLLYNEQFF.

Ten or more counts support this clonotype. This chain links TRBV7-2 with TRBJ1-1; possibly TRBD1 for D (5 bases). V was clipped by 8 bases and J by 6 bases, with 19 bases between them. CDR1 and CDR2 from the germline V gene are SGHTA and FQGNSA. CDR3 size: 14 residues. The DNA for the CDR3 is TGTGCCAGCCGGGTAAGAGGGACCGCCGCTGAAGCTTTCTTT. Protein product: CASRVRGTAAEAFF.

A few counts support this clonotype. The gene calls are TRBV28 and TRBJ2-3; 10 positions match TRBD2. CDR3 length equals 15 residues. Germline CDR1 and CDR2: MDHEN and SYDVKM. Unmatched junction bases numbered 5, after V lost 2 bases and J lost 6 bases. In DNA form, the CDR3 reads TGTGCCAGCAGTTTAGCTAGCGGGAGTGTGGATACGCAGTATTTT. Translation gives CASSLASGSVDTQYF.

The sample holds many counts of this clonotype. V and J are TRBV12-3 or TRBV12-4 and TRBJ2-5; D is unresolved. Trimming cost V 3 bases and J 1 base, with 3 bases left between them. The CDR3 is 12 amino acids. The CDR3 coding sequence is TGTGCCAGCAGTTTGTCCCAAGAGACCCAGTACTTC. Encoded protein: CASSLSQETQYF.